This T cell receptor beta chain emerged from a study of cytomegalovirus exposure and HLA in healthy donors. Findings and limits, study-wide: Later analysis associated a missense DCLRE1C variant with TCR beta V- and J-gene trimming. Later analysis indicated greater clonal expansion among HLA-associated TCR beta chains than among equally common other chains.

With regard to this clone: What it recognizes is unknown.

Trimming cost V 5 bases and J 1 base; bases outside gene matches: 10. CDR3 size: 17 residues. In germline, CDR1 is SEHNR, CDR2 FQNEAQ (reference sequence). PCR used 60 Vbeta primers and 13 Jbeta primers. This table comes from immunoSEQ multiplex PCR, and its TCRdb copy is limited to in-frame clones, with some not included. Found here are some 150,000 clones, around four fifths of them singletons; the top ten hold roughly 1.3%. The chain employs TRBV7-9 and TRBJ1-1; TRBD1 matches at 10 bases. The sequenced sample was PBMCs. This clonotype was sampled from a woman in her fifties or sixties in good health and CMV-seronegative. The CDR3 protein is CASSQKMRTGGNTEAFF. For the CDR3, the DNA is TGTGCCAGCAGCCAGAAAATGAGGACAGGGGGGAACACTGAAGCTTTCTTT.